One and the same sample provided the 8 T cell receptor beta chains below, sequenced in a study of T-cell reconstitution after alpha-beta-depleted transplantation in children. Unique molecular identifiers were incorporated when the TCRbeta library was constructed. TCRdb recomputed calls from the PCR reads with MiXCR, one row per CDR3 protein. The table has around 800,000 distinct CDR3 sequences, about 16% seen once. This specimen was PBMCs, mostly from graft donor cells, taken 360 days after TCRalphabeta/CD19-depleted stem cell transplant. The receptors here all came from a male patient younger than 18 who had a stem cell transplant for acute lymphoblastic leukemia, so the T cells may come from the graft donor.

The V gene is TRBV7-2, the J gene TRBJ1-5; TRBD1 matches 7 bases. In germline, CDR1 is SGHTA, CDR2 FQGNSA. The CDR3 consists of 15 residues. V lost 6 bases, J lost 11 bases, and 16 bases stayed unmatched. CDR3 DNA sequence: TGTGCCAGCAGGTCAGGACAGGCGGGGGTCCAGGCCCAGCATTTT. This gives the protein CASRSGQAGVQAQHF.

This clonotype was observed a few times. The V and J genes are TRBV7-9 and TRBJ2-2; possible D gene TRBD1, 6 bases. Germline CDR1 and CDR2: SEHNR and FQNEAQ (reference sequence). CDR3 length equals 17 residues. Trimming took 5 bases from V and 1 from J, leaving 17 bases between them. Here the CDR3 DNA reads TGTGCCAGCAGCATCCCCATTCGGACAGTGAACACCGGGGAGCTGTTTTTT. Its translation is CASSIPIRTVNTGELFF.

This clonotype occurred many times. The chain recombines TRBV20-1 with TRBJ2-7; D remains ambiguous. The V and J ends lost 0 bases and 0 bases respectively, with 9 bases between them. The germline V gene has CDR1 DFQATT and CDR2 SNEGSKA (reference sequence). CDR3 size: 14 residues. The CDR3 sequence: CSARDGQSSYEQYF. Here the CDR3 DNA reads TGCAGTGCTAGAGATGGTCAGAGCTCCTACGAGCAGTACTTC.

The CDR3 loop is CASSHISGTDTDTQYF. CDR3 nucleotides: TGTGCCAGCAGCCATATTAGCGGGACTGATACAGATACGCAGTATTTT. This rearrangement joins TRBV3-1 to TRBJ2-3; 8 nucleotides line up with TRBD2. Trimming cost V 3 bases and J 3 bases; bases outside gene matches: 8. The CDR3 consists of 16 residues. The germline CDR1 and CDR2 sequences are LGHDT and YNNKEL (reference sequence).

This clonotype has a handful of counts. The V call is TRBV29-1, the J call TRBJ2-7; D not resolved. CDR3 length: 13 residues. Between the trimmed V and J ends, which lost 6 bases and 0 bases, there was a span of 12 bases. Looked up from germline, CDR1 is SQVTM and CDR2 is ANQGSEA. CDR3: CSVLTGFSYEQYF. The DNA for the CDR3 is TGCAGCGTCCTGACCGGGTTCTCCTACGAGCAGTACTTC.

The rearrangement uses TRBV19 and TRBJ2-1, with D perhaps TRBD2 (7 bases). Germline-derived CDR1 and CDR2 are LNHDA and SQIVND (reference sequence). V was pared by 9 bases and J by 5 bases, with 14 bases between. The CDR3 is made up of 13 amino acids. The DNA of the CDR3 is TGTGCCAGCAACAGGGAGGGGCACAATGAGCAGTTCTTC. Its translation: CASNREGHNEQFF. The variable domain in full, completed from reference TRBV19 and TRBJ2-1, reads DGGITQSPKYLFRKEGQNVTLSCEQNLNHDAMYWYRQDPGQGLRLIYYSQIVNDFQKGDIAEGYSVSREKKESFPLTVTSAQKNPTAFYLCASNREGHNEQFFGPGTRLTVL.

The table lists this clonotype with a few counts. This rearrangement joins TRBV20-1 to TRBJ2-4; 9 bases fit TRBD1. The CDR3 length is 12 residues. V trimming: 7 bases; J trimming: 6 bases; junction bases outside the gene matches: 4. The germline V gene has CDR1 DFQATT and CDR2 SNEGSKA (reference sequence). The CDR3 nucleotides are TGCAGTGGGGACAGGGATCTAAACATTCAGTACTTC. The encoded protein is CSGDRDLNIQYF.

This clonotype showed up just a few times. The V call is TRBV20-1, the J call TRBJ2-2, with 9 bases matching TRBD1. V lost 3 bases, J lost 4 bases, and 6 bases stayed unmatched. The CDR3 is 15 residues long. CDR1 DFQATT and CDR2 SNEGSKA come from the germline V gene (reference sequence). The CDR3 reads CSASNRGLGTGELFF. CDR3 sequence (DNA): TGCAGTGCTAGTAACAGGGGGCTAGGCACCGGGGAGCTGTTTTTT.